The next 32 T cell receptor beta chains were all read from a single sample in a study of shared clonotypes between healthy human individuals. Method: immunoSEQ multiplex PCR; TCRdb's copy keeps in-frame clones and lacks some. The sample has some 2.3 million clones; 90% to 95% are singletons. Sequencing input: naive CD4+ T cells from PBMCs. Indicated subset: CD45RA+ positively selected. Source of these receptors: a man between 18 and 29 years old in good health. Some clones in this sample may be carry-over from other donors' samples.

This chain uses TRBV6-1 with TRBJ2-1; TRBD1 might be the D (5 bases). Trimming took off 7 bases at V and 0 bases at J, with 13 bases between the two ends. The CDR3 length is 15 residues. CDR1 and CDR2 (germline): MNHNS, SASEGT. The CDR3 sequence is CASIRVASSYNEQFF. CDR3 coding DNA: TGTGCCAGCATCAGGGTGGCAAGCTCCTACAATGAGCAGTTCTTC.

This rearrangement joins TRBV7-8 to TRBJ2-5; 7 bases agree with TRBD1. The CDR3 is made up of 15 amino acids. The ends lost 1 base at V and 4 bases at J; junction bases unmatched: 6. Germline CDR1 and CDR2: SGHVS and FQNEAQ. Here the CDR3 reads CASSLEGGWGETQYF. The CDR3 coding sequence is TGTGCCAGCAGCTTAGAAGGGGGCTGGGGAGAGACCCAGTACTTC.

The rearrangement joins TRBV4-1 to TRBJ1-4, with no clear D. V was cut by 4 bases and J by 4 bases, with 7 bases left in between. Looked up from germline, CDR1 is MGHRA and CDR2 is YSYEKL. This CDR3 is built from 13 residues. Here the CDR3 reads CASSLLLNEKLFF. For the CDR3, the DNA is TGCGCCAGCAGCCTTCTCCTTAATGAAAAACTGTTTTTT.

The V call is TRBV6-6, the J call TRBJ2-5; D may be TRBD1 (5 bases). From germline, CDR1 is MNHNY and CDR2 SVGAGI (reference sequence). Trimming shortened V by 5 bases and J by 10 bases, and 17 bases separated the two germline ends. The CDR3 has 13 residues. The CDR3 sequence: CASSRLDSVHQYF. CDR3 DNA: TGTGCCAGCAGTCGCCTTGACAGCGTCCACCAGTACTTC.

The sample holds a few counts of this clone. The chain recombines TRBV7-3 with TRBJ1-1; perhaps TRBD1 as D (6 bases). The CDR3 runs to 13 residues. Germline values: CDR1 SGHTA, CDR2 FQGTGA. V lost 2 bases and J 6 bases, leaving 10 bases between the germline ends. CDR3: CASSLAGVAEAFF. CDR3 in DNA: TGTGCCAGCAGCTTAGCAGGGGTCGCTGAAGCTTTCTTT.

J is TRBJ2-1 and V is TRBV7-2, with 10 bases aligning to TRBD2. CDR3 size: 15 residues. Losses at the gene ends were 3 bases for V and 8 bases for J; bases not matched to a gene: 7. Germline CDR1 SGHTA, CDR2 FQGNSA. CDR3 loop: CASSFSGRLGDEQFF. CDR3 DNA sequence: TGTGCCAGCAGCTTTAGCGGGAGGCTAGGGGATGAGCAGTTCTTC.

This chain uses TRBV5-1 with TRBJ2-1, with 7 bases lining up with TRBD2. The CDR3 loop spans 15 amino acids. V dropped 0 bases and J dropped 6; count of bases not matched to a gene: 6. Germline lookup yields CDR1 SGHRS and CDR2 YFSETQ. Here the CDR3 DNA reads TGCGCCAGCAGCTTGGACTGGAGCGGGGTCAATGAGCAGTTCTTC. Residues: CASSLDWSGVNEQFF.

This sequence joins TRBV11-2 and TRBJ2-7; 11 nucleotides align to TRBD2. With 5 bases clipped from V and 0 bases from J, the junction kept 6 bases outside the gene matches. CDR1 is SGHAT and CDR2 is FQNNGV in the germline V gene. The CDR3 extends over 16 amino acids. In nucleotides, the CDR3 is TGTGCCAGCAGCCGCCGACTAGCGGGGCCCTCCTACGAGCAGTACTTC. Its protein is CASSRRLAGPSYEQYF. The full variable domain, with the rest looked up from reference TRBV11-2 and TRBJ2-7, is EAGVAQSPRYKIIEKRQSVAFWCNPISGHATLYWYQQILGQGPKLLIQFQNNGVVDDSQLPKDRFSAERLKGVDSTLKIQPAKLEDSAVYLCASSRRLAGPSYEQYFGPGTRLTVT.

V and J are TRBV28 and TRBJ2-1; 12 bases match TRBD2. CDR3 length: 16 residues. Germline V gene data show CDR1 as MDHEN and CDR2 as SYDVKM. V shed 6 bases, J shed 0 bases, and the junction held 3 bases outside the gene matches. CDR3 amino acids: CASSPTSGSSYNEQFF. For the CDR3, the DNA is TGTGCCAGCAGCCCGACTAGCGGGAGCTCCTACAATGAGCAGTTCTTC. Variable domain in full (rest from reference TRBV28 and TRBJ2-1): DVKVTQSSRYLVKRTGEKVFLECVQDMDHENMFWYRQDPGLGLRLIYFSYDVKMKEKGDIPEGYSVSREKKERFSLILESASTNQTSMYLCASSPTSGSSYNEQFFGPGTRLTVL.

V usage is TRBV7-3 and J usage is TRBJ1-5; TRBD1 agrees at 7 bases. The germline CDR1 and CDR2 sequences are SGHTA and FQGTGA. The CDR3 sequence is 17 residues long. V shed 1 base and J 4 bases; nucleotides not matched to a gene: 10. Here the CDR3 DNA reads TGTGCCAGCAGCTTAATTCCCGGGGACAGTAAAAATCAGCCCCAGCATTTT. Translated, it gives CASSLIPGDSKNQPQHF.

The chain uses TRBV28 and TRBJ1-2; D unresolved. V gave up 2 bases and J gave up 2 bases, with 12 bases separating them. CDR3 size: 15 residues. CDR1 and CDR2 from the germline V gene are MDHEN and SYDVKM. The CDR3 is CASSLGYGINYGYTF. CDR3 coding DNA: TGTGCCAGCAGTTTAGGATACGGTATAAACTATGGCTACACCTTC.

The V and J genes are TRBV7-8 and TRBJ2-6; 7 nucleotides agree with TRBD1. CDR1 is SGHVS, CDR2 FQNEAQ, per germline. V shed 3 bases, J shed 4 bases, and the junction held 6 bases outside the gene matches. The CDR3 runs to 16 residues. The CDR3 reads CASSLRQGAGANVLTF. The DNA for the CDR3 is TGTGCCAGCAGCTTGAGACAGGGTGCGGGGGCCAACGTCCTGACTTTC.

V usage is TRBV2 and J usage is TRBJ1-5; no definite D call. This CDR3 is built from 15 residues. Trimming took off 7 bases at V and 0 bases at J, with 13 bases between the two ends. Per germline, CDR1 SNHLY and CDR2 FYNNEI. CDR3 nucleotide sequence: TGTGCCAGCACCCCCTTACACCATAGCAATCAGCCCCAGCATTTT. Its protein product is CASTPLHHSNQPQHF.

The genes are TRBV29-1 and TRBJ2-5; D possibly uses TRBD1 or TRBD2 (5 bases each). Germline CDR1 SQVTM, CDR2 ANQGSEA. There are 13 residues in the CDR3. Between the trimmed V and J ends, which lost 5 bases and 1 base, there was a span of 11 bases. DNA for the CDR3: TGCAGCGTTAAGCAGGGACCCCAAGAGACCCAGTACTTC. As protein: CSVKQGPQETQYF.

V gene TRBV5-8 combines with J gene TRBJ1-3; D gene ambiguous. The CDR3 contains 11 residues. Germline assignment: CDR1 SGHTS and CDR2 YDEGEE. The V end lost 4 bases, the J end lost 5 bases, and 4 bases lay between the germline ends. The CDR3 region is CASSTRNTIYF. The CDR3 region has the DNA TGTGCCAGCAGCACCAGAAACACCATATATTTT.

The count of this clone is one. The chain has TRBV5-1 and TRBJ1-5; TRBD1 matches at 7 bases. Unmatched junction bases numbered 14, after V lost 1 base and J lost 4 bases. The CDR3 sequence is 18 residues long. Germline V CDR1 and CDR2: SGHRS, YFSETQ. CDR3 sequence (DNA): TGCGCCAGCAGCTTGCTACCTCTGGCAGGGGGTGGTAATCAGCCCCAGCATTTT. Amino acid sequence: CASSLLPLAGGGNQPQHF.

The chain employs TRBV6-6 and TRBJ1-1; tentative D call: TRBD1 (6 bases). The CDR3 runs to 14 residues. Between the trimmed V and J ends, which lost 6 bases and 0 bases, there was a span of 11 bases. CDR1 MNHNY and CDR2 SVGAGI come from the germline V gene (reference sequence). The DNA of the CDR3 is TGTGCCAGCAGGGGGGGCAGGGTGAACACTGAAGCTTTCTTT. Protein product: CASRGGRVNTEAFF.

The V gene is TRBV4-1, the J gene TRBJ1-4, with TRBD1 as a possible D gene (6 bases). Looked up from germline, CDR1 is MGHRA and CDR2 is YSYEKL. CDR3 size: 13 residues. Trimming removed 1 base at V and 14 bases at J, with 14 bases between. CDR3 DNA: TGCGCCAGCAGCCAAGTTAGGGGGGCCGTTCTGTTTTTT. Translated: CASSQVRGAVLFF.

This chain connects TRBV5-8 to TRBJ2-7; 9 bases are a match to TRBD2. The V segment lost 5 bases and the J segment 0 bases; nucleotides outside the gene matches: 3. Germline V gene data show CDR1 as SGHTS and CDR2 as YDEGEE. There are 14 residues in the CDR3. The CDR3 sequence is CASRKRGASYEQYF. The DNA of the CDR3 is TGTGCCAGCAGGAAGCGGGGGGCCTCCTACGAGCAGTACTTC.

This chain uses TRBV5-1 with TRBJ1-1; D call uncertain. The CDR3 is 14 residues long. The germline V and J ends were trimmed by 1 base and 1 base, with 8 bases remaining between them. Germline CDR1 reads SGHRS; CDR2 reads YFSETQ. DNA of the CDR3: TGCGCCAGCAGCTTGAGCCAGCCGAACACTGAAGCTTTCTTT. Its translation: CASSLSQPNTEAFF. The full variable domain, in which reference TRBV5-1 and TRBJ1-1 provide the parts outside the CDR3, is KAGVTQTPRYLIKTRGQQVTLSCSPISGHRSVSWYQQTPGQGLQFLFEYFSETQRNKGNFPGRFSGRQFSNSRSEMNVSTLELGDSALYLCASSLSQPNTEAFFGQGTRLTVV.

The chain employs TRBV5-1 and TRBJ2-3; the match to TRBD2 covers 8 bases. The CDR3 runs to 15 residues. J lost 4 bases, V lost 2 bases, and 6 bases had no gene match. CDR1 SGHRS and CDR2 YFSETQ come from the germline V gene. The CDR3 nucleotides are TGCGCCAGCAGCTTTAGTAGCGGGACCCCAGATACGCAGTATTTT. Translated, it gives CASSFSSGTPDTQYF.

With regard to this clone: Other DNA sequences in this sample translate to the same CDR3. The chain employs TRBV6-5 and TRBJ2-3; D unclear. The CDR3 runs 13 residues. CDR1 and CDR2 (germline): MNHEY, SVGAGI. The V end lost 0 bases, the J end lost 2 bases, and 3 bases lay between the germline ends. CDR3 residues: CASSYSSTDTQYF. The CDR3 nucleotides are TGTGCCAGCAGTTACTCCTCCACAGATACGCAGTATTTT.

This clone was counted once. The chain recombines TRBV28 with TRBJ2-7, with TRBD1 matching over 10 bases. The V and J ends lost 6 bases and 5 bases, in that order; junction bases with no gene match: 1. This CDR3 comprises 12 residues. Germline-derived CDR1 and CDR2 are MDHEN and SYDVKM. CDR3 in DNA: TGTGCCAGCAGCGGACAGGGGGACGAGCAGTACTTC. As protein: CASSGQGDEQYF.

V usage is TRBV5-6 and J usage is TRBJ1-1; a weak D match, TRBD1 (5 bases). The V gene's germline CDR1 is SGHDT and CDR2 YYEEEE. Trimming took off 7 bases at V and 1 base at J, with 14 bases between the two ends. This CDR3 is 14 amino acids long. The CDR3 nucleotides read TGTGCCAGCGACGCCGGCAGGGCGAACACTGAAGCTTTCTTT. Its translation is CASDAGRANTEAFF.

This clone was seen once. The chain has TRBV30 and TRBJ2-7; 10 bases line up with TRBD2. Germline CDR1 reads GTSNPN; CDR2 reads SVGIG (reference sequence). The CDR3 loop spans 15 amino acids. V dropped 3 bases and J dropped 3; count of bases not matched to a gene: 8. Written as DNA, the CDR3 is TGTGCCTGGAGCGCAGGACTAGCGGTAAACTACGAGCAGTACTTC. Its protein is CAWSAGLAVNYEQYF.

The chain joins TRBV27 to TRBJ2-6; D is unclear. The V gene's germline CDR1 is MNHEY and CDR2 SMNVEV (reference sequence). V was cut by 0 bases and J by 2 bases, with 8 bases left in between. The CDR3 sequence is 16 residues long. CDR3 bases: TGTGCCAGCAGTTTATCCCCGCTCGCTGGGGCCAACGTCCTGACTTTC. It yields the protein CASSLSPLAGANVLTF.

The chain uses TRBV6-1 and TRBJ1-1; 7 positions agree with TRBD1. This CDR3 has 13 residues. V gave up 8 bases and J gave up 2 bases; unmatched junction bases: 5. The germline CDR1 and CDR2 sequences are MNHNS and SASEGT. As DNA, the CDR3 is TGTGCCAGCGGAAGGGGGCTAAACACTGAAGCTTTCTTT. It yields the protein CASGRGLNTEAFF.

The chain couples TRBV15 to TRBJ2-7; the D gene is possibly TRBD2 (5 bases). V was clipped by 0 bases and J by 7 bases, with 13 bases between them. The germline V gene has CDR1 LNHNV and CDR2 YYDKDF (reference sequence). The CDR3 spans 14 residues. For the CDR3, the DNA is TGTGCCACCAGCAGAGATTTCAGGCGAGGGGAGCAGTACTTC. Its protein is CATSRDFRRGEQYF.

The V call is TRBV30, the J call TRBJ2-7; no reliable D call. Germline values: CDR1 GTSNPN, CDR2 SVGIG (reference sequence). The V and J ends lost 3 bases and 6 bases respectively, with 18 bases between them. There are 14 residues in the CDR3. CDR3 in amino acids: CAWSAHYDVGEQYF. The CDR3 DNA follows: TGTGCCTGGAGCGCCCACTATGACGTCGGCGAGCAGTACTTC.

The chain is built from TRBV28 and TRBJ1-1; TRBD1 is a possible D gene (5 bases). V was shortened by 6 bases and J by 1 base, with 9 bases between the two germline ends. Germline CDR1 is MDHEN and CDR2 is SYDVKM. This CDR3 is 13 amino acids long. This chain's CDR3 is CASRPGGNTEAFF. Here the CDR3 DNA reads TGTGCCAGCAGGCCGGGGGGGAACACTGAAGCTTTCTTT.

The rearrangement joins TRBV28 to TRBJ1-5, with a tentative D call TRBD1 (6 bases). Trimming left V 3 bases short and J 6 bases short, with 21 bases between. The CDR3 sequence is 17 residues long. CDR1 is MDHEN and CDR2 is SYDVKM in the germline V gene. The chain's CDR3 is CASSLLEDRVNGQPQHF. CDR3 in DNA: TGTGCCAGCAGTTTGCTCGAGGACAGAGTAAATGGTCAGCCCCAGCATTTT.

The V call is TRBV6-6, the J call TRBJ2-5, with TRBD2 matching over 7 bases. V shed 2 bases and J 4 bases; nucleotides not matched to a gene: 7. The CDR3 is made up of 15 amino acids. Germline values: CDR1 MNHNY, CDR2 SVGAGI (reference sequence). The CDR3 bases are TGTGCCAGCAGTTACCCCGAGGGCGGGAGAGAGACCCAGTACTTC. Protein product: CASSYPEGGRETQYF.